Given below is one T cell receptor (beta chain) in context. This entry belongs to a study of CD8 T cells in Susac syndrome. Reverse transcription of roughly 0.45 to 1 ug RNA was carried out with random hexamers. TCRdb processed the immunoSEQ multiplex PCR reads anew with MiXCR; each CDR3 protein has one entry. The sample yields about 300,000 distinct CDR3 sequences, over 75% seen once. V shed 5 bases and J shed 1 base, with 17 bases lying between them. Germline lookup yields CDR1 SQVTM and CDR2 ANQGSEA. The CDR3 has 15 residues. This TCR was recovered from a human donor with multiple sclerosis. Input material: CD8+ T cells from PBMCs. The rearrangement joins TRBV29-1 to TRBJ1-1; tentatively, D is TRBD1 (5 bases). The DNA of the CDR3 is TGCAGCGTTCGGGCTCGACAGTCCCGGAACACTGAAGCTTTCTTT. Protein product: CSVRARQSRNTEAFF.